Below are 22 T cell receptor beta chains sequenced from a single sample in a study of T-cell memory formation after mild COVID-19. TCRdb redid the calling of the 5' RACE reads with MiXCR, one entry per CDR3 protein. The repertoire consists of around 390,000 distinct CDR3 sequences, with around a sixth occurring once and the leading ten covering roughly a fifth. Sequences were obtained from PBMCs or a T cell subset sorted from them (not recorded which). The receptor source for this set is a man younger than 35 who had mild COVID-19 (a few samples of this study predate the infection). Cell type and time point are not known.

The chain combines TRBV20-1 with TRBJ2-3; 9 bases are shared with TRBD1. The CDR3 has 13 residues. Per the germline V gene, CDR1 is DFQATT and CDR2 is SNEGSKA (reference sequence). Trimming at V came to 3 bases and at J to 5 bases, leaving 3 bases not matched to a gene. CDR3 protein: CSASGTGIDTQYF. CDR3 DNA sequence: TGCAGTGCTAGCGGGACAGGGATAGATACGCAGTATTTT.

The chain has TRBV7-2 and TRBJ1-5; a weak D match, TRBD1 (6 bases). The germline CDR1 and CDR2 sequences are SGHTA and FQGNSA. V lost 0 bases to trimming and J lost 7 bases, with 16 bases between them. This CDR3 region has 16 residues. This CDR3 reads CASSLAAGGLKQPQHF. The CDR3 nucleotides read TGTGCCAGCAGCTTAGCCGCGGGGGGCTTAAAACAGCCCCAGCATTTT.

This clonotype was detected only once. The V and J genes are TRBV4-1 and TRBJ2-1; D remains unclear. The V gene lost 3 bases and the J gene lost 6 bases, with 9 bases spanning the gap. Germline V gives CDR1 MGHRA, CDR2 YSYEKL. The CDR3 has 13 amino acids. The CDR3 reads CASSQFSGNEQFF. The DNA for the CDR3 is TGCGCCAGCAGCCAGTTCTCCGGCAATGAGCAGTTCTTC.

This clonotype was observed a handful of times. The gene calls are TRBV3-1 and TRBJ2-2; 9 bases are shared with TRBD1. With V trimmed by 7 bases and J by 4 bases, 7 bases remained unmatched. The CDR3 loop spans 15 amino acids. In germline, CDR1 is LGHDT, CDR2 YNNKEL (reference sequence). The CDR3 loop reads CASTLTGGGTGELFF. The CDR3 DNA sequence: TGTGCCAGCACCCTGACAGGGGGAGGCACCGGGGAGCTGTTTTTT.

This clonotype was counted a few times. The chain combines TRBV7-2 with TRBJ2-3; D is unresolved. V lost 5 bases to trimming and J lost 2 bases, with 14 bases between them. Germline V gene lookup returns CDR1 SGHTA and CDR2 FQGNSA. This CDR3 is built from 15 residues. The CDR3 coding sequence is TGTGCCAGCAGCGTACAACGGATGGACACAGATACGCAGTATTTT. Translated, it gives CASSVQRMDTDTQYF.

This clonotype was recorded a few times. The J gene is TRBJ1-5, the V gene TRBV6-1; TRBD1 matches 9 bases. The germline CDR1 and CDR2 sequences are MNHNS and SASEGT. The trim removed 6 bases at V and 6 bases at J, leaving 6 bases unmatched. This CDR3 contains 14 residues. The DNA of the CDR3 is TGTGCCAGCAGCCGGACAGGGGATAGTCAGCCCCAGCATTTT. This sequence encodes CASSRTGDSQPQHF.

This clonotype has a count of ten or more. The chain is built from TRBV3-1 and TRBJ2-6; D is unresolved. Germline V lookup: CDR1 LGHDT, CDR2 YNNKEL (reference sequence). Trimming removed 6 bases from V and 0 bases from J, with 6 bases in between. There are 14 residues in the CDR3. This CDR3 is CASSTSSGANVLTF. CDR3 DNA: TGTGCCAGCAGTACCAGCTCTGGGGCCAACGTCCTGACTTTC.

The V gene is TRBV7-2, the J gene TRBJ2-2; 8 bases are shared with TRBD2. V gave up 6 bases and J gave up 1 base; unmatched junction bases: 7. The CDR3 runs to 16 residues. Germline values: CDR1 SGHTA, CDR2 FQGNSA. In nucleotides, the CDR3 is TGTGCCAGCAGATCCTTAGCGGGGAAGAACACCGGGGAGCTGTTTTTT. Encoded protein: CASRSLAGKNTGELFF. The variable domain in full, completed from reference TRBV7-2 and TRBJ2-2, reads GAGVSQSPSNKVTEKGKDVELRCDPISGHTALYWYRQSLGQGLEFLIYFQGNSAPDKSGLPSDRFSAERTGGSVSTLTIQRTQQEDSAVYLCASRSLAGKNTGELFFGEGSRLTVL.

This clonotype was counted between two and nine times. This CDR3 reads CASRSTGAGFPEAFF. CDR3 in DNA: TGCGCCAGCAGGTCGACAGGCGCTGGGTTTCCTGAAGCTTTCTTT. This chain joins TRBV5-1 and TRBJ1-1; TRBD1 might be the D (6 bases). Trimming stripped 5 bases from V and 6 bases from J, with 20 bases between. Germline CDR1 is SGHRS and CDR2 is YFSETQ. The length of the CDR3 is 15 residues. Full variable domain (rest looked up from reference TRBV5-1 and TRBJ1-1): KAGVTQTPRYLIKTRGQQVTLSCSPISGHRSVSWYQQTPGQGLQFLFEYFSETQRNKGNFPGRFSGRQFSNSRSEMNVSTLELGDSALYLCASRSTGAGFPEAFFGQGTRLTVV.

Ten or more counts support this clonotype. The rearrangement uses TRBV4-3 and TRBJ2-1, with D unresolved. CDR1 LGHNA and CDR2 YSLEER come from the germline V gene. Trimming removed 5 bases at V and 7 bases at J, with 12 bases between. The CDR3 runs to 13 residues. CDR3 amino acids: CASSSQRGNEQFF. The CDR3 nucleotides are TGCGCCAGCAGCTCACAGCGTGGGAATGAGCAGTTCTTC.

This clonotype was detected a few times. The chain couples TRBV19 to TRBJ1-4, with D hard to call. The V end lost 5 bases, the J end lost 5 bases, and 18 bases lay between the germline ends. Germline V gives CDR1 LNHDA, CDR2 SQIVND (reference sequence). The CDR3 covers 16 residues. The CDR3 bases are TGTGCCAGTAGTTCAGAATCGGGCCAAAGGAATGAAAAACTGTTTTTT. Translation: CASSSESGQRNEKLFF.

The chain has TRBV29-1 and TRBJ1-1; D not resolved. CDR3 length: 12 residues. Trimming pared 1 base from V and 0 bases from J, leaving 3 bases between. In germline, CDR1 is SQVTM, CDR2 ANQGSEA. The CDR3 bases are TGCAGCGTTGAAGTCGTGAACACTGAAGCTTTCTTT. Amino acids: CSVEVVNTEAFF.

The V gene is TRBV7-9, the J gene TRBJ2-7, with TRBD1 identical over 8 bases. Unmatched junction bases numbered 10, after V lost 5 bases and J lost 7 bases. The CDR3 is made up of 14 amino acids. CDR1 SEHNR and CDR2 FQNEAQ come from the germline V gene (reference sequence). This CDR3 reads CASSRAQGAREQYF. In nucleotides, the CDR3 is TGTGCCAGCAGCCGAGCCCAGGGGGCGAGGGAGCAGTACTTC.

The rearrangement links TRBV27 to TRBJ2-5; the D is unclear. From germline, CDR1 is MNHEY and CDR2 SMNVEV (reference sequence). CDR3 size: 15 residues. V lost 5 bases, J lost 2 bases, and 15 bases lay in between. The chain's CDR3 is CASSAYTLSQETQYF. The DNA of the CDR3 is TGTGCCAGCAGTGCATATACCCTCTCTCAAGAGACCCAGTACTTC.

The rearrangement uses TRBV4-1 and TRBJ2-4; D possibly matches TRBD1 or TRBD2 (6 bases each). This CDR3 region has 16 residues. Trimming cost V 1 base and J 6 bases, with 16 bases left between them. The germline V gene has CDR1 MGHRA and CDR2 YSYEKL. CDR3 coding DNA: TGCGCCAGCAGCCAAGCCGGGGGCCCTCGGGGAAACATTCAGTACTTC. Its protein product is CASSQAGGPRGNIQYF.

V usage is TRBV24-1 and J usage is TRBJ1-2, with 8 bases that match TRBD1. Germline values: CDR1 KGHDR, CDR2 SFDVKD. The trim removed 4 bases at V and 4 bases at J, leaving 7 bases unmatched. The CDR3 totals 15 residues. The chain's CDR3 is CATSDLDRGFYGYTF. The CDR3 DNA is TGTGCCACCAGTGACCTCGACAGGGGTTTCTATGGCTACACCTTC.

Only a few counts were recorded for this clonotype. This sequence joins TRBV13 and TRBJ2-1; no definite D call. Trimming shortened V by 4 bases and J by 2 bases, and 3 bases separated the two germline ends. Germline-derived CDR1 and CDR2 are PRHDT and FYEKMQ (reference sequence). This CDR3 contains 12 residues. As DNA, the CDR3 is TGTGCCAGCAGCTACGCCTACAATGAGCAGTTCTTC. It encodes CASSYAYNEQFF.

The V gene is TRBV29-1, the J gene TRBJ1-2; 9 bases are a match to TRBD1. Per the germline V gene, CDR1 is SQVTM and CDR2 is ANQGSEA. V dropped 2 bases and J dropped 6; count of bases not matched to a gene: 7. CDR3 length: 14 amino acids. This CDR3 is CSVENPGTGHGYTF. CDR3 sequence (DNA): TGCAGCGTTGAAAACCCCGGGACAGGGCATGGCTACACCTTC. The full variable domain, in which reference TRBV29-1 and TRBJ1-2 provide the parts outside the CDR3, is SAVISQKPSRDICQRGTSLTIQCQVDSQVTMMFWYRQQPGQSLTLIATANQGSEATYESGFVIDKFPISRPNLTFSTLTVSNMSPEDSSIYLCSVENPGTGHGYTFGSGTRLTVV.

This clonotype has more than one count but fewer than ten. The chain is built from TRBV7-9 and TRBJ1-1, with a possible D match to TRBD1 (6 bases). The germline V gene has CDR1 SEHNR and CDR2 FQNEAQ (reference sequence). V dropped 5 bases and J dropped 5 bases, with 12 bases sitting between them. This CDR3 is built from 13 residues. The CDR3 coding sequence is TGTGCCAGCAGCGCCTCACAGGGAACTGAAGCTTTCTTT. This translates into CASSASQGTEAFF.

The chain carries TRBV5-5 and TRBJ1-2; tentative D call: TRBD1 (5 bases). Per germline, CDR1 SGHKS and CDR2 YYEKEE (reference sequence). Trimming pared 4 bases from V and 8 bases from J, leaving 24 bases between. CDR3 length: 16 residues. CDR3 sequence reads: CASSQRGTVGRLGYTF. The DNA for the CDR3 is TGTGCCAGCAGCCAAAGGGGTACGGTCGGAAGATTAGGCTACACCTTC.

Only a few counts were recorded for this clonotype. The chain is built from TRBV12-5 and TRBJ2-5; D is possibly TRBD1 or TRBD2 (5 bases each). V lost 5 bases, J lost 5 bases, and 12 bases lay in between. Germline assignment: CDR1 LGHNT and CDR2 FRNRAP. The CDR3 is 13 residues long. The CDR3 nucleotides are TGTGCTAGTGGTATAGGGACGAGGGAGACCCAGTACTTC. Translating it yields CASGIGTRETQYF.

V and J are TRBV7-2 and TRBJ2-7, with 9 nucleotides matching TRBD1. Germline CDR1 SGHTA, CDR2 FQGNSA. This CDR3 spans 15 amino acids. J gave up 4 bases and V 5 bases, and 9 bases lay outside the gene matches. The CDR3 DNA reads as TGTGCCAGCAGCCAGCGACAGGGGGGTGTGTACGAGCAGTACTTC. Translating gives CASSQRQGGVYEQYF.